This entry is about one TCR beta chain. The sample comes from a study of Siglec-9 on CD8 T cells in melanoma. Sequencing used immunoSEQ multiplex PCR; TCRdb keeps in-frame clones, though not all of them. The sample has about 36,000 clones, 80% to 85% seen once. The receptor comes from a human donor in good health. The sample taken for sequencing was Siglec-9- CD8+ T cells sorted from blood.

The CDR3 nucleotides read TGCGCCAGCAGTGAGTCAGGATTGAGCGGGAGGTTCTCCTACAATGAGCAGTTCTTC. Amino acid sequence: CASSESGLSGRFSYNEQFF. V usage is TRBV10-1 and J usage is TRBJ2-1, with 9 bases aligning to TRBD2. V was clipped by 0 bases and J by 0 bases; unmatched bases: 9. The CDR3 has 19 amino acids. CDR1 and CDR2 from the germline V gene are WNHNN and SYGVQD (reference sequence).